This T cell receptor beta chain was sequenced in a study of blood T cell repertoires in COVID-19. Overall study context: The United States, Italy and Spain were the sources of the acute and convalescent COVID-19 samples.

Some clones are missing from TCRdb's copy, which holds only in-frame ones; the method was immunoSEQ multiplex PCR. The table includes about 400,000 clones, approximately 86% detected once. Unmatched junction bases numbered 10, after V lost 10 bases and J lost 11 bases. The CDR3 extends over 12 amino acids. This TCR derives from a human donor in a cohort sampled during active COVID-19. Sample: peripheral blood. The chain recombines TRBV12-3 or TRBV12-4 with TRBJ2-1, with 8 bases that match TRBD2. CDR3 nucleotides: TGTGCCACTCGGGAGGGGCCAATGAAGCAGTTCTTC. Its protein product is CATREGPMKQFF.